This entry is about one T cell receptor (beta chain). Its antigen remains unidentified. Base-call qualities are not available, and no considerably larger clone is one nucleotide away. V is trimmed back by 1 base and J by 1 base, and the junction contains 4 bases that no gene match accounts for. The CDR3, from cysteine to phenylalanine, totals 16 residues. The DNA shown is the 48-base CDR3, in frame from base 1. CDR1 and CDR2 are read off the germline V gene (reference sequence) as SEHNR and FQNEAQ. The sample comes from a study of identifying expanded T cells in peripheral blood (dated by TCRdb to 2018 to 2020). The study in broad terms: Technical replicates were generated by sequencing separate aliquots of the same genomic DNA pool, and four replicates were compared pairwise.

TCRbeta CDR3 regions were profiled with the immunoSEQ Assay using bias-controlled multiplex PCR amplification of genomic DNA. The authors processed their data as follows. To quantify the absolute abundance of each unique TCRbeta CDR3 region, the sequences were collapsed and filtered. Differential abundance was tested with two models: a binomial (Fisher-equivalent) model and a beta-binomial model that adds time-dependent variance fitted from healthy donors. Clones with fewer than 5 combined templates were removed, and a clone was called differentially abundant if the clone's Benjamini-Hochberg FDR was below 0.01. Beta-binomial variance was modeled as a function of total template count across the two samples using the form v = (b*log(k)+a)^2. Imported from immuneACCESS, the table was reduced by TCRdb to in-frame sequences with V and J called. These copies leave out some clones; in studies compared against another copy, an unresolved V gene accounts for under half, and the cause of the remainder is not known. D and trimming come from the DNA, and the V and J calls and clone size come from that table. For this sample there are some 100,000 clones; approximately 90% appear just once. The top ten clones comprise around 8.2% of the sample.

General findings and caveats noted by the study authors: The binomial model flagged around 1.2 differentially abundant clones between technical replicates, compared with about 16.4 over approximately 2 weeks and 19 over about four weeks. The authors expected that over much longer intervals, such as months to years, biological variance in healthy repertoires might increase even further. Across all healthy-donor time intervals, the beta-binomial model significantly lowered both the number of clones called differentially abundant and the false-positive rate. Variance in clone template counts between approximately 2-week samples significantly increased with total template count across all healthy donors.

No immune events such as infections were documented for the healthy donors during the collection period. Time-dependent variance in a beta-binomial model of T-cell clone differential abundance was calibrated using healthy-donor blood repertoires as a training cohort. The training cohort was composed of some ten healthy donors, 3 female and 7 male. Donor ages ranged from 29 to 64 years, with an average of around 45 years. Obtained from a commercial supplier, whole blood was collected from each healthy donor at three time points set around two weeks apart. For immunosequencing, genomic DNA was extracted from whole blood that had not been sorted.

Here the chain combines TRBV7-9 and TRBJ2-7; 10 bases in between match TRBD1. Input material: blood. The sequence was obtained from a person between 18 and 69 years old in good health. The DNA sequence is TGTGCCAGCAGCTTAGTGGGACAGGGGTTTTCCTACGAGCAGTACTTC. This is translated as CASSLVGQGFSYEQYF. The reference TRBV7-9 and TRBJ2-7 proteins fill in what lies around the CDR3, so the full variable domain reads DTGVSQNPRHKITKRGQNVTFRCDPISEHNRLYWYRQTLGQGPEFLTYFQNEAQLEKSRLLSDRFSAERPKGSFSTLEIQRTEQGDSAMYLCASSLVGQGFSYEQYFGPGTRLTVT.